This T cell receptor (beta chain) was sequenced for a study of T cell clonotyping in hematopoietic cell transplantation. Study-wide findings and caveats: Broader posttransplant TCR repertoire diversity was predicted by graft donor and pretransplant recipient Inverse Simpson Index values. At the given depth, recipient repertoires were over 95% de novo clonotypes. After transplant, recipient diversity fell while pathologically expanded clonotypes grew through day 180. Without cell sorting, CD4 versus CD8 contributions remain unresolved.

Details on this clone: The antigen remains undetermined.

The CDR3 totals 18 residues. In germline, CDR1 is MGHRA, CDR2 YSYEKL. The V end was cut by 0 bases, the J end by 1 base, with 16 bases between. Data came from immunoSEQ multiplex PCR; TCRdb stores just in-frame clones and leaves some out. This sample yields 7,000 or so clones, of which nearly 99% are seen a single time; 0.64% belongs to the top ten. V and J are TRBV4-1 and TRBJ1-5; D not certain. The sample here was PBMCs, taken 30 days after allogeneic stem cell transplant. The receptor's source is a male patient between 60 and 69 years old who had an allogeneic stem cell transplant from a related donor, so the T cells may come from the graft donor. Some clones in this sample may be carry-over from other donors' samples. CDR3 DNA: TGCGCCAGCAGCCAAGAAGAGGGCCTGGGAGGAAGCAATCAGCCCCAGCATTTT. Translation: CASSQEEGLGGSNQPQHF.